The TCR beta chain described here comes from a study of regulatory T cells in long-lasting Graves disease. The length of the CDR3 is 15 residues. Between the trimmed V and J ends, which lost 1 base and 3 bases, there was a span of 13 bases. Germline assignment: CDR1 LGHNA and CDR2 YNFKEQ. Arm-PCR of CDR3 regions and iRepertoire HTBI primers were the basis on which TCR beta libraries were built. Each CDR3 protein gets one entry after TCRdb re-called the multiplex PCR reads with MiXCR. This table holds roughly 250,000 distinct CDR3 sequences, approximately 20% found once. Time point given: newly diagnosed GD, antithyroid drugs for less than 3 months. There was RNA extracted from PBMCs, and the TCR library was made from it. Diagnosis followed American Thyroid Association guidelines for Graves' disease. Collection of peripheral blood (nine milliliters) was done using EDTA tubes. The same data also contributed to another study, on T cells in Graves' hyperthyroidism and ophthalmopathy. That source adds: Diagnosing involved the use of clinical symptoms, serum thyroxine and TRAb, thyroid ultrasound and orbital computed tomography. Appearing also in blood were most of the thyroid clonotypes expanded above 0.001.

This clonotype originated in a woman in her 30s with Graves disease. The sequencing used peripheral blood mononuclear cells (PBMCs), collected at new diagnosis, from a patient treated with antithyroid drugs. J is TRBJ2-7 and V is TRBV4-2; D might be TRBD1 or TRBD2, each matching 5 bases. Here the CDR3 DNA reads TGTGCCAGCAGCCAAGCGGGTCGGGGCTACTACGAGCAGTACTTC. Amino acid sequence: CASSQAGRGYYEQYF.